This T cell receptor beta chain was retrieved from a study of shared clonotypes between healthy human individuals. Study background: A couple of women and a few men aged 18 to 49 served as donors. A donor's plate count was three for CD4 naive and three for CD4 memory; CD8 naive had two and CD8 memory one. Overall study results and limits: Sorted-subset samples were not fully sequenced, rarefaction indicated. As a rule, naive subsets had a larger estimated richness than memory subsets.

CDR1 and CDR2 (germline): SGHAT, FQDESV (reference sequence). V shed 1 base, J shed 2 bases, and the junction held 4 bases outside the gene matches. There are 15 residues in the CDR3. The repertoire was sequenced with immunoSEQ multiplex PCR; TCRdb's copy has only in-frame clones and lacks some. Here the sample spans 950,000 to 1,100,000 clones, approximately 80% being singletons. To note about this clone: Its matching antigen is unknown.

The sequence was obtained from a man aged 18 to 29 in good health. Some clones in this sample may be carry-over from other donors' samples. The chain is built from TRBV11-1 and TRBJ2-5; TRBD1 agrees at 7 bases. The sequencing sample was made of memory CD4+ T cells from PBMCs. Subset of the sample: CD45RA-negative fraction. This CDR3 is CASSLGDSGQETQYF. DNA of the CDR3: TGTGCCAGCAGCTTAGGGGACAGTGGACAAGAGACCCAGTACTTC.